This record looks at one TCR beta chain sequence and its context. This clonotype showed up just a few times. No antigen is known for it. It has no much larger one-base neighbor in the sample; base qualities were not kept. Libraries were built with RT-PCR. Sequencing relied on an Illumina HiSeq 2500. TCRdb's own reprocessing of the public reads used fastp at Q25 and MiXCR and kept productive beta chains. Every CDR3 protein is listed once, alongside the most common genes and DNA of its rows. The sample includes 600,000 to 850,000 distinct CDR3 sequences, with less than 15% observed a single time. The top ten clones comprise 6.5% to 8% of the sample. The germline V gene yields SQVTM for CDR1 and ANQGSEA for CDR2. The CDR3 runs 12 residues from the cysteine to the phenylalanine. Only the CDR3 part of the read is kept: 36 bases, read in frame from the first base. These data are taken from a study of response to subunit inactivated influenza vaccine (dated by TCRdb to the late 2010s). At the level of the whole study: Deep quantitative profiling of the T cell receptor repertoire was used in the study to follow responses to a trivalent subunit inactivated influenza vaccine. Broader findings and caveats from the paper: It was suggested by the authors that each seasonal influenza vaccination may recruit only a limited number of new T cells.

This specimen was PBMCs from blood, taken around 14 days before vaccination. The sequence is built from TRBV29-1 and TRBJ2-5; TRBD2 aligns with 7 central bases. The TCR comes from a man aged 50-60 years who received an inactivated influenza vaccine. Donor details come from another sample of the same person, matched by shared clones. CDR3 region: CGAVAGEETQYF. The nucleotide sequence reads as follows: TGCGGGGCCGTCGCGGGGGAAGAGACCCAGTACTTC.